Below, 6 T cell receptor beta chains from the same sample are listed, as sequenced in a study of OX40 agonist ivuxolimab in advanced cancers. Assay: immunoSEQ multiplex PCR; the TCRdb copy retains only in-frame clones and omits some. The sample holds about 56,000 clones; about 93% are singletons and the top ten take 20% to 30%. The sequenced sample was CD4+ or CD8+ T cells sorted from blood, obtained in a trial of the OX40 agonist ivuxolimab. Every receptor here comes from an adult with an advanced solid tumor such as melanoma, head and neck, liver or kidney cancer.

This clone occurred a few times. The chain carries TRBV2 and TRBJ2-7; 10 bases match TRBD1. The junction had 6 bases not matched to a gene; V was cut back by 4 bases and J by 6 bases. This CDR3 contains 14 residues. Per germline, CDR1 SNHLY and CDR2 FYNNEI. As DNA, the CDR3 is TGTGCCAGCAGTGGGACAGGGGGGACTGGCGAGCAGTACTTC. Translation: CASSGTGGTGEQYF.

The chain couples TRBV27 to TRBJ2-5; 8 nucleotides match TRBD1. TRBJ2-7 explains the end of the DNA better; the J call may be wrong. Germline-derived CDR1 and CDR2 are MNHEY and SMNVEV (reference sequence). This CDR3 has 13 amino acids. In DNA form, the CDR3 reads TGTGCCAGCAGTTTAACAGGGGGCTACGAGCAGTACTTC. Residues: CASSLTGGYEQYF.

The rearrangement uses TRBV19 and TRBJ2-1, with TRBD2 identical over 7 bases. With 5 bases clipped from V and 7 bases from J, the junction kept 5 bases outside the gene matches. Germline-derived CDR1 and CDR2 are LNHDA and SQIVND (reference sequence). The CDR3 has 13 amino acids. In DNA, the CDR3 is TGTGCCAGTAGTTGGGGAGGGGAAAATGAGCAGTTCTTC. This translates into CASSWGGENEQFF.

The CDR3 DNA sequence: TGTGCCAGCAGCGTAGAAGGGGGAGGGGCAGGCTACGAGCAGTACTTC. Its protein is CASSVEGGGAGYEQYF. This chain uses TRBV9 with TRBJ2-7; maybe TRBD2 (7 bases). CDR1 is SGDLS and CDR2 is YYNGEE in the germline V gene. This CDR3 is 16 amino acids long. V was pared by 0 bases and J by 3 bases, with 16 bases between.

This chain joins TRBV28 and TRBJ2-7; 9 bases are a match to TRBD1. Germline V gene data show CDR1 as MDHEN and CDR2 as SYDVKM. The V gene end was trimmed by 5 bases and the J gene end by 7 bases; junction bases not matched to a gene: 21. CDR3 size: 18 residues. CDR3 coding DNA: TGTGCCAGCAGTCCATACCCCTCCAGGACAGGGGATAGAGAGGAGCAGTACTTC. Protein product: CASSPYPSRTGDREEQYF.

V gene TRBV19 combines with J gene TRBJ2-2, with 9 nucleotides matching TRBD1. Germline V lookup: CDR1 LNHDA, CDR2 SQIVND (reference sequence). The CDR3 runs 16 residues. Trimming at V came to 4 bases and at J to 7 bases, leaving 10 bases not matched to a gene. The CDR3 DNA reads as TGTGCCAGTAGTACCGTACCGGGACAGGGAGGCGGGGAGCTGTTTTTT. Its translation is CASSTVPGQGGGELFF.